This paragraph covers one TCR beta chain sequence. The antigen is unknown. The data derive from a study of T cell responses to AZD1222 COVID-19 vaccine. Points from the study as a whole: Spike-wide coverage was observed for vaccine-associated CD4 TCRs, with dominant responses at 160-218 and 743-854. Just a handful of people given AZD1222 tested seropositive at baseline.

Clones were read by immunoSEQ multiplex PCR, and TCRdb kept only the in-frame ones, dropping some. In the table there are 95,000 to 150,000 clones, approximately 89% of which are singletons. Trimming stripped 8 bases from V and 5 bases from J, with 13 bases between. The CDR3 covers 13 residues. Looked up from germline, CDR1 is SQVTM and CDR2 is ANQGSEA. The genes are TRBV29-1 and TRBJ1-6; D possibly corresponds to TRBD1 (6 bases). This material consisted of peripheral blood, taken on day 0 of AZD1222 vaccination. The clonotype originates from an adult in good health. CDR3: CSCRDTNNSPLHF. In DNA, the CDR3 is TGCAGCTGTCGGGACACTAATAATTCACCCCTCCACTTT. Based on the CDR3 plus reference TRBV29-1 and TRBJ1-6, the full variable domain is SAVISQKPSRDICQRGTSLTIQCQVDSQVTMMFWYRQQPGQSLTLIATANQGSEATYESGFVIDKFPISRPNLTFSTLTVSNMSPEDSSIYLCSCRDTNNSPLHFGNGTRLTVT.